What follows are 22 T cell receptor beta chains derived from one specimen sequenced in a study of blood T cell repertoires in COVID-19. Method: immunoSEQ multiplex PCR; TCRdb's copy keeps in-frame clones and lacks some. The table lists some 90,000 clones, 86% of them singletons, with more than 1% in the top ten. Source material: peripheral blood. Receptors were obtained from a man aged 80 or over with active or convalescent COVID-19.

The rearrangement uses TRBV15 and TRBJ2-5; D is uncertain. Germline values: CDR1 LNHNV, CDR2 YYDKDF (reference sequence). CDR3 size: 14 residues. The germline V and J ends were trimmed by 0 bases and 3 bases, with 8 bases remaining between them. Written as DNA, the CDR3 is TGTGCCACCAGCAGAGATAGAGACAAAGAGACCCAGTACTTC. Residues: CATSRDRDKETQYF. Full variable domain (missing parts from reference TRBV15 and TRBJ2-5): DAMVIQNPRYQVTQFGKPVTLSCSQTLNHNVMYWYQQKSSQAPKLLFHYYDKDFNNEADTPDNFQSRRPNTSFCFLDIRSPGLGDTAMYLCATSRDRDKETQYFGPGTRLLVL.

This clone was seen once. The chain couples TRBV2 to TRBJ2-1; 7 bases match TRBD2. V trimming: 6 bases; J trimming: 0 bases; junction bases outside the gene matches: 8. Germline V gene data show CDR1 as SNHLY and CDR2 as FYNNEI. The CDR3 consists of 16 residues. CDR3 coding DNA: TGTGCCAGCAGGGGGGGGACTCTGAGCTCCTACAATGAGCAGTTCTTC. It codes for CASRGGTLSSYNEQFF. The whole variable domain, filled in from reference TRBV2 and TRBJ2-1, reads EPEVTQTPSHQVTQMGQEVILRCVPISNHLYFYWYRQILGQKVEFLVSFYNNEISEKSEIFDDQFSVERPDGSNFTLKIRSTKLEDSAMYFCASRGGTLSSYNEQFFGPGTRLTVL.

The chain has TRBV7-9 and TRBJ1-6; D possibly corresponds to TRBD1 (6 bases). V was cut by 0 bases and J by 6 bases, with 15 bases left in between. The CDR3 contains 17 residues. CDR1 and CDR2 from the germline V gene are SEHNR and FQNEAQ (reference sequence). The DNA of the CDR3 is TGTGCCAGCAGCTTAGCGGCGGGGGCCTCCGGTAATTCACCCCTCCACTTT. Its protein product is CASSLAAGASGNSPLHF.

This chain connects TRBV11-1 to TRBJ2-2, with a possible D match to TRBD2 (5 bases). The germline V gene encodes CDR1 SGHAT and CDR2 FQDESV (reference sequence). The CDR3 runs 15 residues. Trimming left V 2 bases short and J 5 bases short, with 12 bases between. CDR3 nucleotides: TGTGCCAGCAGCTTATTGATCTCGGGGACCGGGGAGCTGTTTTTT. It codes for CASSLLISGTGELFF.

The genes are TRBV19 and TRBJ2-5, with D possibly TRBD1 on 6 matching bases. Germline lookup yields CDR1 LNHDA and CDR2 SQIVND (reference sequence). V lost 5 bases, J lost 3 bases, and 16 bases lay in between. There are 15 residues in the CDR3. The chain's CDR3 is CASSAPAQGKETQYF. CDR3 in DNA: TGTGCCAGTAGTGCGCCCGCACAGGGTAAAGAGACCCAGTACTTC.

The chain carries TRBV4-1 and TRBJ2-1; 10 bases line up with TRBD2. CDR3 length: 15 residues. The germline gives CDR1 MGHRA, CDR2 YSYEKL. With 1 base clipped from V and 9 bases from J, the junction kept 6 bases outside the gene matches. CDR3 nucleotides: TGCGCCAGCAGCCAAGGGTTAGCGGGAGGCATTGAGCAGTTCTTC. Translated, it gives CASSQGLAGGIEQFF.

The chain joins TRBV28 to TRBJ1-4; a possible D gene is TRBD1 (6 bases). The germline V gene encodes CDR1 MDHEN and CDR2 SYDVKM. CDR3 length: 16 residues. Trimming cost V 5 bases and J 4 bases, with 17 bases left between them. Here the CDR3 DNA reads TGTGCCAGCAGTCTAACGTTGGGGGCAGGTAATGAAAAACTGTTTTTT. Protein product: CASSLTLGAGNEKLFF.

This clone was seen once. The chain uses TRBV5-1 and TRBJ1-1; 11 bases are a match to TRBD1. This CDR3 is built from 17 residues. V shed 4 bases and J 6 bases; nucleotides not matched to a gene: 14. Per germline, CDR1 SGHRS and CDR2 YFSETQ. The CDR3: CASSPATTPGQGAEAFF. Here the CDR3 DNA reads TGCGCCAGCAGCCCAGCAACAACACCGGGACAGGGGGCTGAAGCTTTCTTT.

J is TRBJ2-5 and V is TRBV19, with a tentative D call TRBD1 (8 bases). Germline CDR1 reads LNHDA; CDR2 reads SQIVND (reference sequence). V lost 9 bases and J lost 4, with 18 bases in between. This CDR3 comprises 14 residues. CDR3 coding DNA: TGTGCCAGCAGCGGGACAGGCTCTCCAGAGACCCAGTACTTC. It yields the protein CASSGTGSPETQYF. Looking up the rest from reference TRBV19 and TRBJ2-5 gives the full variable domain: DGGITQSPKYLFRKEGQNVTLSCEQNLNHDAMYWYRQDPGQGLRLIYYSQIVNDFQKGDIAEGYSVSREKKESFPLTVTSAQKNPTAFYLCASSGTGSPETQYFGPGTRLLVL.

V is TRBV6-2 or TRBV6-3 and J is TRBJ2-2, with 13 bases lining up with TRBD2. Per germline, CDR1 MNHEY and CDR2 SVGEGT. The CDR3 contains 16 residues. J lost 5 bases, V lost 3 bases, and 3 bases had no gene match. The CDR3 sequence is CASSYTSGRETGELFF. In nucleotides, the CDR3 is TGTGCCAGCAGTTATACTAGCGGGAGGGAGACCGGGGAGCTGTTTTTT.

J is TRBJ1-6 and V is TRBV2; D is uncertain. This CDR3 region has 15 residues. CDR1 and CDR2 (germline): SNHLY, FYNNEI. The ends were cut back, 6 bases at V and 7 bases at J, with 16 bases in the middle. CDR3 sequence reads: CASRTNRERNSPLHF. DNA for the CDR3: TGTGCCAGCAGGACTAACCGGGAGCGCAATTCACCCCTCCACTTT.

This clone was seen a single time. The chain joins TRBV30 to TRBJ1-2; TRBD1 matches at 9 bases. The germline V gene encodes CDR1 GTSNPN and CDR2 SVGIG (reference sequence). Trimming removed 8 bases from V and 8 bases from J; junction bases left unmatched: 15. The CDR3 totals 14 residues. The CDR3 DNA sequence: TGTGCCCGGCGTCCCGGGACAGGGATAGGCGGCTACACCTTC. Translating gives CARRPGTGIGGYTF.

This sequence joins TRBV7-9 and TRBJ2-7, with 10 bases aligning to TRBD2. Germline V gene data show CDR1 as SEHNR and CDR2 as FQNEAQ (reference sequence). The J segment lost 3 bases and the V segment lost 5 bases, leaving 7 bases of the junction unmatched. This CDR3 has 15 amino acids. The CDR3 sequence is CASSPPSGRGYEQYF. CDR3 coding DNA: TGTGCCAGCAGCCCTCCTAGCGGGAGAGGCTACGAGCAGTACTTC. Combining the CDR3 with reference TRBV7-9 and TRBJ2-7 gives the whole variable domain DTGVSQNPRHKITKRGQNVTFRCDPISEHNRLYWYRQTLGQGPEFLTYFQNEAQLEKSRLLSDRFSAERPKGSFSTLEIQRTEQGDSAMYLCASSPPSGRGYEQYFGPGTRLTVT.

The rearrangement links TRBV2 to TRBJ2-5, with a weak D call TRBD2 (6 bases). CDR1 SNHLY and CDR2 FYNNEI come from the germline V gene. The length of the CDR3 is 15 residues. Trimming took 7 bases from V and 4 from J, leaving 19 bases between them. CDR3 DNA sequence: TGTGCCAGCAATGCTGAATCTATCGGGGGAGAGACCCAGTACTTC. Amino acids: CASNAESIGGETQYF.

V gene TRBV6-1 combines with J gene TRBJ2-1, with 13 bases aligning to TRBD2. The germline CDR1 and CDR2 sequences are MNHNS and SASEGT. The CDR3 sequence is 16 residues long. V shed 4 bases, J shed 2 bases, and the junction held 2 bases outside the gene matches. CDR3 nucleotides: TGTGCCAGCAGTGTGACTAGCGGGAGGCCCTACAATGAGCAGTTCTTC. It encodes CASSVTSGRPYNEQFF.

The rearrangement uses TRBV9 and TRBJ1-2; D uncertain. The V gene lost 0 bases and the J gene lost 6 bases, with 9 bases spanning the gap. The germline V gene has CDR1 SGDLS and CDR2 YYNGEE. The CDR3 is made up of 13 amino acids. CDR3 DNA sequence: TGTGCCAGCAGCGTAGACTATGGCAATGGCTACACCTTC. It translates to CASSVDYGNGYTF. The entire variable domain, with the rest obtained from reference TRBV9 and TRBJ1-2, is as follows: DSGVTQTPKHLITATGQRVTLRCSPRSGDLSVYWYQQSLDQGLQFLIQYYNGEERAKGNILERFSAQQFPDLHSELNLSSLELGDSALYFCASSVDYGNGYTFGSGTRLTVV.

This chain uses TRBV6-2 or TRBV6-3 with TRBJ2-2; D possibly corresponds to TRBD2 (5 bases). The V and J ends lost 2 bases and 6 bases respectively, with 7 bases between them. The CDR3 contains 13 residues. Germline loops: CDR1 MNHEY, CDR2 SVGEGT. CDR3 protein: CASSYLSAGELFF. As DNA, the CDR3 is TGTGCCAGCAGTTACCTTAGCGCCGGGGAGCTGTTTTTT.

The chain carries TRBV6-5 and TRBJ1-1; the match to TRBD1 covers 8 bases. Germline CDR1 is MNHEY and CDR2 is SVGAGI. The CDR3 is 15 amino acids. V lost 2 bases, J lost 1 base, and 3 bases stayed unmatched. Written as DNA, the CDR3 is TGTGCCAGCAGTTACGGACAGGGTTGGAACACTGAAGCTTTCTTT. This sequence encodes CASSYGQGWNTEAFF.

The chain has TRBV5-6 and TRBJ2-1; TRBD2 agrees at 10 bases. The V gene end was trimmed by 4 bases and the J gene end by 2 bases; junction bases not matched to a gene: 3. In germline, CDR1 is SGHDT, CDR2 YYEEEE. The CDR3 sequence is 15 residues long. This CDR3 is CASSQLAGTYNEQFF. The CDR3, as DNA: TGTGCCAGCAGCCAACTAGCGGGAACCTACAATGAGCAGTTCTTC.

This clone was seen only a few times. CDR3 residues: CASSLVLAGGPGELFF. CDR3 coding DNA: TGTGCCAGCAGCTTGGTACTAGCGGGAGGCCCCGGGGAGCTGTTTTTT. The V and J genes are TRBV5-4 and TRBJ2-2; TRBD2 matches at 12 bases. Trimming took 0 bases from V and 6 from J; bases not matched to a gene: 3. Germline V gene lookup returns CDR1 SGHNT and CDR2 YYREEE (reference sequence). The length of the CDR3 is 16 residues.

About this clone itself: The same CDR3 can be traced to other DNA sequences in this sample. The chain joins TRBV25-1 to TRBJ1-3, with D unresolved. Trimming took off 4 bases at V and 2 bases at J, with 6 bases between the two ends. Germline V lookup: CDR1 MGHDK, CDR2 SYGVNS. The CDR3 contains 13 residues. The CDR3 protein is CASSVRAGNTIYF. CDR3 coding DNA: TGTGCCAGCAGTGTCCGGGCTGGAAACACCATATATTTT.

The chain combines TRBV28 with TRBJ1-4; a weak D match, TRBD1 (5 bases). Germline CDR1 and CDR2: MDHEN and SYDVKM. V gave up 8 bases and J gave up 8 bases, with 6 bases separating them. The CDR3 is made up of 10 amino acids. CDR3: CASGGEKLFF. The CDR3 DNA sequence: TGTGCCAGCGGGGGGGAAAAACTGTTTTTT. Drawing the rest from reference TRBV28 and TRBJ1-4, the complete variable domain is DVKVTQSSRYLVKRTGEKVFLECVQDMDHENMFWYRQDPGLGLRLIYFSYDVKMKEKGDIPEGYSVSREKKERFSLILESASTNQTSMYLCASGGEKLFFGSGTQLSVL.